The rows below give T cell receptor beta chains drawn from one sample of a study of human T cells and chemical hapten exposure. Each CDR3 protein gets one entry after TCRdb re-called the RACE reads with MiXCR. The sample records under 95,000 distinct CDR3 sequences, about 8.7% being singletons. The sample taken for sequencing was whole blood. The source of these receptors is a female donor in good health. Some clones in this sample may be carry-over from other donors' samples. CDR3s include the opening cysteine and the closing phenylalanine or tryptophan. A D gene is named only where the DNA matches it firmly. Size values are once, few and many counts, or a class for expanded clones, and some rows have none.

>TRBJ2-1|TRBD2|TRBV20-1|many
TGCAGTGCTAATCTAGCGGGCCCCTACAATGAGCAGTTCTTC
CSANLAGPYNEQFF
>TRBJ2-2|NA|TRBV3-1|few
TGTGCCAGCAGCCGGGTCCCCGGGGAGCTGTTTTTT
CASSRVPGELFF
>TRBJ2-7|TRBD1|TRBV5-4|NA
TGTGCCAGCAGCCCCCCCGGGACAGGGGGCCACGAGCAGTACTTC
CASSPPGTGGHEQYF
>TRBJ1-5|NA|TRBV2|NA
TGTGCCAGCAGTGAAGGTTGGGGCAATCAGCCCCAGCATTTT
CASSEGWGNQPQHF
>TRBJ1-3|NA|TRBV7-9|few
TGTGCCAGCAGCGACACCAGCTGTTCCTACTCTGGAAACACCATATATTTT
CASSDTSCSYSGNTIYF
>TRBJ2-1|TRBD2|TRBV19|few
TGTGCCAGTAGGGACGGGACTAGCTCCTACAATGAGCAGTTCTTC
CASRDGTSSYNEQFF
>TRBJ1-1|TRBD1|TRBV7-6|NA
TGTGCCAGCAGTCGTACACTTACAGGGGGCACTGAAGCTTTCTTT
CASSRTLTGGTEAFF
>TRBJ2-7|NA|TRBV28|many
TGTGCCAGCAGTACCATCTTTGCTACCTACGAGCAGTACTTC
CASSTIFATYEQYF
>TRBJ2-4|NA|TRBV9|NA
TGTGCCAGCAGCGTGGGGCCCGGAGTAGGGGGAGAAAACATTCAGTACTTC
CASSVGPGVGGENIQYF
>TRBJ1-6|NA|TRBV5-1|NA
TGCGCCAGCAGTCTGCCGGGCGGGAGCTCCTATAATTCACCCCTCCACTTT
CASSLPGGSSYNSPLHF
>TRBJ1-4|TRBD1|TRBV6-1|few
TGTGCCAGCAGAAGACAGGGTTTTCGTGAAAAACTGTTTTTT
CASRRQGFREKLFF
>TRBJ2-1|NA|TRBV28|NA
TGTGCCAGCAGTTTAGCGGGACGCTCCTACAATGAGCAGTTCTTC
CASSLAGRSYNEQFF
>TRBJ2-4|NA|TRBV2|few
TGTGCCAGCAGTGAAGATGGGGGCTCGGACATTCAGTACTTC
CASSEDGGSDIQYF
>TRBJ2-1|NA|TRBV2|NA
TGTGCCAGCAGTGAACTCCCCGAAAGGTCCTTCTACAATGAGCAGTTCTTC
CASSELPERSFYNEQFF
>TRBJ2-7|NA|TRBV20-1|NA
TGCAGTGCTAGATCCACCCGGCCCTACGAGCAGTACTTC
CSARSTRPYEQYF
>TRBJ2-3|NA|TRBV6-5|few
TGTGCCAGCAGTTACCAGACCGGCACAGATACGCAGTATTTT
CASSYQTGTDTQYF
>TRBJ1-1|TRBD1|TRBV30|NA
TGTGCCTGGAGTCGACAGGGTGGAACTGAAGCTTTCTTT
CAWSRQGGTEAFF
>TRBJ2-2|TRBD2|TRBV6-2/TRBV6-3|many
TGTGCCAGCAGTTACCCGGTAGGAGCGGGAGGGGTCCGGGAGCTGTTTTTT
CASSYPVGAGGVRELFF
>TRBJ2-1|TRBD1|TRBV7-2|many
TGTGCCAGCAGCTTAGACAGGGGGGTCAATGAGCAGTTCTTC
CASSLDRGVNEQFF
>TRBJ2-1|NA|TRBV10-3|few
TGTGCCATCAGTGAGTCAGGGAGGCGGAGCTCCTACAATGAGCAGTTCTTC
CAISESGRRSSYNEQFF